The next 20 T cell receptor beta chains were all read from a single sample in a study of cytomegalovirus exposure and HLA in healthy donors. PCR primers comprised 60 Vbeta and 13 Jbeta primers. TCRdb keeps only in-frame clones here, not all; method: immunoSEQ multiplex PCR. The table records some 110,000 clones, approximately 80% of them present only once. The material sequenced was PBMCs. The source is a male donor in good health and CMV-seronegative.

The sample holds a few counts of this clone. The V call is TRBV6-5, the J call TRBJ2-7, with 8 nucleotides matching TRBD1. The CDR3 spans 15 residues. Trimming cost V 6 bases and J 2 bases; bases outside gene matches: 9. CDR1 is MNHEY, CDR2 SVGAGI, per germline. CDR3 amino acids: CASRYGGQGTYEQYF. CDR3 sequence (DNA): TGTGCCAGCAGGTACGGAGGACAGGGCACCTACGAGCAGTACTTC.

This sequence joins TRBV27 and TRBJ2-2; perhaps TRBD2 as D (5 bases). Trimming left V 5 bases short and J 4 bases short, with 14 bases between. Germline V gene lookup returns CDR1 MNHEY and CDR2 SMNVEV (reference sequence). There are 15 residues in the CDR3. CDR3 in DNA: TGTGCCAGCAGTCCGGCGGGTCTGACCACCGGGGAGCTGTTTTTT. Translation: CASSPAGLTTGELFF.

In its sample, this clone was seen once. In DNA, the CDR3 is TGTGCCTCTACCCCCAGGGCGAATTCACCCCTCCACTTT. Translation gives CASTPRANSPLHF. The chain joins TRBV19 to TRBJ1-6, with D perhaps matching TRBD1 (5 bases). Trimming cost V 11 bases and J 7 bases, with 15 bases left between them. Germline assignment: CDR1 LNHDA and CDR2 SQIVND (reference sequence). The CDR3 loop spans 13 amino acids.

This clone was observed a few times. The chain carries TRBV4-1 and TRBJ1-5; 8 positions agree with TRBD1. The CDR3 contains 18 residues. CDR1 MGHRA and CDR2 YSYEKL come from the germline V gene. Trimming cost V 4 bases and J 4 bases; bases outside gene matches: 15. CDR3 nucleotide sequence: TGCGCCAGCAGCCTATTCATTCCGGGACAGGCTCCAAATCAGCCCCAGCATTTT. As protein: CASSLFIPGQAPNQPQHF.

The chain links TRBV6-5 to TRBJ2-1; tentatively, D is TRBD1 (6 bases). The CDR3 extends over 13 amino acids. CDR1 MNHEY and CDR2 SVGAGI come from the germline V gene. V lost 7 bases to trimming and J lost 9 bases, with 16 bases between them. This chain's CDR3 is CASKGVIWGEQFF. Written as DNA, the CDR3 is TGTGCCAGCAAGGGGGTTATTTGGGGTGAGCAGTTCTTC.

CDR3 bases: TGTGCCAGCAGCTCAACCTACAAGCCGGGACTAGCATTAGATACGCAGTATTTT. Protein sequence: CASSSTYKPGLALDTQYF. The chain joins TRBV7-6 to TRBJ2-3; 9 bases are shared with TRBD2. This CDR3 spans 18 amino acids. CDR1 and CDR2 (germline): SGHVS, FNYEAQ. V was pared by 4 bases and J by 5 bases, with 16 bases of the junction left unmatched.

V is TRBV4-2 and J is TRBJ2-1; 7 bases are a match to TRBD2. V trimming: 4 bases; J trimming: 0 bases; junction bases outside the gene matches: 3. The CDR3 sequence is 15 residues long. Germline loops: CDR1 LGHNA, CDR2 YNFKEQ. The CDR3, as DNA: TGTGCCAGCAGCCCTCTAGCGGACTCCTACAATGAGCAGTTCTTC. Translating it yields CASSPLADSYNEQFF.

The DNA for the CDR3 is TGTGCCAGTGGGGGACAGAGCCGTTACGAGCAGTACTTC. Its translation is CASGGQSRYEQYF. The genes are TRBV19 and TRBJ2-7; 7 nucleotides align to TRBD1. J gave up 4 bases and V 8 bases, and 8 bases lay outside the gene matches. Germline V lookup: CDR1 LNHDA, CDR2 SQIVND (reference sequence). CDR3 length equals 13 residues.

To note about this clone: At one end, the junction sequence differs from germline, possibly due to a read error. The gene calls are TRBV10-2 and TRBJ1-1; possible D gene TRBD1, 5 bases. The CDR3 has 17 residues. The V gene's germline CDR1 is WSHSY and CDR2 SAAADI. The CDR3 DNA reads as TGCGCCAGCAGATTACACGAAGGGGCCGGGCTGAAGACTGAAGCTTTCTTT. Translated: CASRLHEGAGLKTEAFF.

This clone came up a few times. The chain combines TRBV5-4 with TRBJ1-1; D remains ambiguous. The CDR3 is made up of 14 amino acids. Trimming took off 1 base at V and 2 bases at J, with 9 bases between the two ends. Germline CDR1 reads SGHNT; CDR2 reads YYREEE (reference sequence). The CDR3 sequence is CASSLSQTNTEAFF. The CDR3 coding sequence is TGTGCCAGCAGCTTGTCACAGACCAACACTGAAGCTTTCTTT.

The rearrangement links TRBV14 to TRBJ2-5, with D tentatively TRBD1 (6 bases). The CDR3 runs to 17 residues. The germline gives CDR1 SGHDN, CDR2 FVKESK. Trimming pared 3 bases from V and 5 bases from J, leaving 22 bases between. Here the CDR3 reads CASSQGRLRGPRETQYF. The CDR3 coding sequence is TGTGCCAGCAGCCAGGGTCGACTCAGGGGCCCGAGGGAGACCCAGTACTTC.

The rearrangement links TRBV4-1 to TRBJ2-1; D remains ambiguous. Trimming took off 3 bases at V and 0 bases at J, with 3 bases between the two ends. Germline V gene data show CDR1 as MGHRA and CDR2 as YSYEKL. The CDR3 runs to 13 residues. The CDR3 loop is CASSHRSYNEQFF. The CDR3 DNA is TGCGCCAGCAGCCATCGCTCCTACAATGAGCAGTTCTTC.

V and J are TRBV7-8 and TRBJ2-1; 10 bases align to TRBD2. The CDR3 runs to 14 residues. V trimming: 3 bases; J trimming: 8 bases; junction bases outside the gene matches: 4. The germline CDR1 and CDR2 sequences are SGHVS and FQNEAQ. The CDR3 bases are TGTGCCAGCAGCTTTACCGGGACTAGCGATGAGCAGTTCTTC. It yields the protein CASSFTGTSDEQFF.

The chain has TRBV29-1 and TRBJ1-1; unclear D gene. The CDR3 is made up of 15 amino acids. Per germline, CDR1 SQVTM and CDR2 ANQGSEA. Trimming took off 7 bases at V and 0 bases at J, with 18 bases between the two ends. CDR3 DNA sequence: TGCAGCGGGTCAGCGGGTTGGGCGATGAACACTGAAGCTTTCTTT. Protein product: CSGSAGWAMNTEAFF.

The chain couples TRBV7-8 to TRBJ1-2; maybe TRBD1 (6 bases). Per germline, CDR1 SGHVS and CDR2 FQNEAQ. The CDR3 is made up of 14 amino acids. With 5 bases removed from V and 4 bases from J, the gap between germline ends came to 14 bases. The CDR3 DNA follows: TGTGCCAGCAGCGCCCGACAGGCCTCCTATGGCTACACCTTC. It specifies CASSARQASYGYTF.

This clone was seen more than once but under ten times. The V call is TRBV19, the J call TRBJ2-7; TRBD1 might be the D (6 bases). The CDR3 runs 15 residues. V shed 3 bases and J shed 3 bases, with 15 bases lying between them. Germline CDR1 and CDR2: LNHDA and SQIVND (reference sequence). CDR3 in amino acids: CASSISGQRYYEQYF. CDR3 bases: TGTGCCAGTAGTATCTCGGGACAACGATACTACGAGCAGTACTTC. The whole variable domain, remainder taken from reference TRBV19 and TRBJ2-7, is DGGITQSPKYLFRKEGQNVTLSCEQNLNHDAMYWYRQDPGQGLRLIYYSQIVNDFQKGDIAEGYSVSREKKESFPLTVTSAQKNPTAFYLCASSISGQRYYEQYFGPGTRLTVT.

The chain has TRBV18 and TRBJ2-3, with 7 bases aligning to TRBD2. Germline V gives CDR1 KGHSH, CDR2 LQKENI. V lost 2 bases and J lost 2; bases outside the gene matches: 4. The CDR3 runs 15 residues. The CDR3 coding sequence is TGTGCCAGCTCACCAGAGCGGGGTCTCACAGATACGCAGTATTTT. Protein product: CASSPERGLTDTQYF. Variable domain in full (rest from reference TRBV18 and TRBJ2-3): NAGVMQNPRHLVRRRGQEARLRCSPMKGHSHVYWYRQLPEEGLKFMVYLQKENIIDESGMPKERFSAEFPKEGPSILRIQQVVRGDSAAYFCASSPERGLTDTQYFGPGTRLTVL.

The chain employs TRBV7-2 and TRBJ2-7, with 7 bases matching TRBD1. V was clipped by 5 bases and J by 3 bases; unmatched bases: 4. Germline lookup yields CDR1 SGHTA and CDR2 FQGNSA. The CDR3 extends over 13 amino acids. CDR3 in DNA: TGTGCCAGCAGCGTGGGACAGCACTACGAGCAGTACTTC. This codes for CASSVGQHYEQYF.

J is TRBJ2-2 and V is TRBV25-1; weak D call: TRBD1 (6 bases). The germline CDR1 and CDR2 sequences are MGHDK and SYGVNS. This CDR3 has 15 residues. V lost 7 bases to trimming and J lost 3 bases, with 15 bases between them. CDR3: CASTGQGWDTGELFF. The CDR3, as DNA: TGTGCCAGCACAGGGCAGGGGTGGGACACCGGGGAGCTGTTTTTT.

This clone was seen a handful of times. The chain carries TRBV6-4 and TRBJ2-6; weak D call: TRBD1 (5 bases). Germline loops: CDR1 MRHNA, CDR2 SNTAGT. The CDR3 is made up of 17 amino acids. V was cut by 2 bases and J by 3 bases, with 14 bases left in between. This CDR3 is CASSDGAAEDGANVLTF. The CDR3 coding sequence is TGTGCCAGCAGTGACGGGGCGGCAGAGGATGGGGCCAACGTCCTGACTTTC.